One and the same sample provided the 10 T cell receptor beta chains below, sequenced in a study of identical twins. TCRdb re-called the 5' RACE reads with MiXCR, one entry per CDR3 protein. The data contain over 250,000 distinct CDR3 sequences, roughly 9.7% of them singletons. The sample was also linked to a second study, of yellow fever vaccine responses in identical twins.

The sample taken for sequencing was CD8+ T cells sorted from blood. Receptors originate from a woman between 18 and 29 years old in good health.

Ten or more counts support this clonotype. V is TRBV29-1 and J is TRBJ1-2; no clear D gene. Germline V gene lookup returns CDR1 SQVTM and CDR2 ANQGSEA. V gave up 0 bases and J gave up 8 bases, with 13 bases separating them. This CDR3 is 13 amino acids long. This CDR3 reads CSVEDRAGRGYTF. DNA for the CDR3: TGCAGCGTTGAAGATAGGGCGGGTCGGGGCTACACCTTC. The entire variable domain, with the rest obtained from reference TRBV29-1 and TRBJ1-2, is as follows: SAVISQKPSRDICQRGTSLTIQCQVDSQVTMMFWYRQQPGQSLTLIATANQGSEATYESGFVIDKFPISRPNLTFSTLTVSNMSPEDSSIYLCSVEDRAGRGYTFGSGTRLTVV.

This clonotype was seen more than once but under ten times. The rearrangement links TRBV6-2 or TRBV6-3 to TRBJ2-3, with 8 bases identical to TRBD2. Germline CDR1 reads MNHEY; CDR2 reads SVGEGT. The CDR3 runs 19 residues. V lost 0 bases and J lost 4; bases outside the gene matches: 15. The CDR3 DNA reads TGTGCCAGCAGTTACTCGGCTCGTCAAGCGGGAGTCGCCTCAGATACGCAGTATTTT. It yields the protein CASSYSARQAGVASDTQYF.

The rearrangement uses TRBV10-1 and TRBJ2-7; 8 bases fit TRBD1. Trimming cost V 9 bases and J 3 bases; bases outside gene matches: 7. The germline V gene encodes CDR1 WNHNN and CDR2 SYGVQD (reference sequence). The CDR3 contains 13 residues. The CDR3 sequence is CARLDREFYEQYF. The CDR3, as DNA: TGCGCCAGACTGGACAGGGAATTCTACGAGCAGTACTTC.

V is TRBV30 and J is TRBJ2-1, with D perhaps matching TRBD1 or TRBD2 (5 bases each). Deletions cut 1 base from V and 6 bases from J, with 10 bases between. This CDR3 is built from 13 residues. Germline CDR1 GTSNPN, CDR2 SVGIG (reference sequence). The CDR3 region is CAWSGGNTNEQFF. The DNA of the CDR3 is TGTGCCTGGAGTGGGGGGAATACCAATGAGCAGTTCTTC.

This clonotype has a handful of counts. The chain couples TRBV9 to TRBJ1-2, with a weak D call TRBD1 (6 bases). CDR3 size: 12 residues. The germline gives CDR1 SGDLS, CDR2 YYNGEE. V was clipped by 3 bases and J by 10 bases, with 13 bases between them. CDR3 in DNA: TGTGCCAGCAGCGACAGGGTGCGGGACTACACCTTC. Protein: CASSDRVRDYTF.

This clonotype was picked up many times. The V gene is TRBV5-1, the J gene TRBJ2-3; tentatively, D is TRBD2 (5 bases). V lost 3 bases to trimming and J lost 4 bases, with 18 bases between them. This CDR3 contains 16 residues. Germline V CDR1 and CDR2: SGHRS, YFSETQ. CDR3: CASSWTGAGYADTQYF. CDR3 DNA sequence: TGCGCCAGCAGCTGGACTGGTGCTGGTTACGCAGATACGCAGTATTTT.

The chain uses TRBV5-8 and TRBJ1-1, with 7 positions matching TRBD1. This CDR3 has 15 amino acids. After removal of 2 bases from V and 0 bases from J, the junction contained 4 bases not matched to a gene. In germline, CDR1 is SGHTS, CDR2 YDEGEE. In DNA form, the CDR3 reads TGTGCCAGCAGCTTTGGACAGGTGATGAACACTGAAGCTTTCTTT. It yields the protein CASSFGQVMNTEAFF.

This clonotype has only a few counts. This chain connects TRBV12-3 or TRBV12-4 to TRBJ2-5; D may be TRBD2 (6 bases). CDR3 size: 16 residues. V was cut by 1 base and J by 4 bases, with 16 bases left in between. The CDR3 sequence: CASSLGGVTGGETQYF. CDR3 DNA sequence: TGTGCCAGCAGTTTAGGGGGGGTGACTGGCGGAGAGACCCAGTACTTC.

The V call is TRBV27, the J call TRBJ2-1; perhaps D is TRBD1 or TRBD2 (5 bases each). Trimming pared 4 bases from V and 3 bases from J, leaving 10 bases between. Per the germline V gene, CDR1 is MNHEY and CDR2 is SMNVEV (reference sequence). CDR3 length: 14 residues. The CDR3 loop is CASSSGTDYNEQFF. The DNA of the CDR3 is TGTGCCAGCAGTTCTGGGACGGACTACAATGAGCAGTTCTTC.

The chain is built from TRBV28 and TRBJ2-7; unclear D gene. From germline, CDR1 is MDHEN and CDR2 SYDVKM. There are 14 residues in the CDR3. V lost 6 bases, J lost 3 bases, and 15 bases lay in between. The DNA for the CDR3 is TGTGCCAGCAGCCATCCGGACCGTGTCTACGAGCAGTACTTC. This encodes CASSHPDRVYEQYF.